This entry lists 29 T cell receptor beta chains sequenced from one sample in a study of shared clonotypes between healthy human individuals (TCRdb year 2020). Libraries were prepared through the immunoSEQ multiplex PCR assay. Here the immuneACCESS table is served through TCRdb, limited to in-frame sequences with V and J called. Missing clones are a known gap in these copies; in checked studies unresolved V genes cover under half, and the rest lacks a known reason. For this sample there are some 1,100,000 clones; about 80% appear just once. About 0.52% of the sample is in the top ten clones. The sequenced sample consisted of memory CD4+ T cells from PBMCs. The cell subset or site label here, explained by the study, means: CD45RA-negative fraction. The receptors were gathered from a man aged 18 to 29 in good health. Some clones in this sample may be carry-over from other donors' samples.

This rearrangement joins TRBV28 to TRBJ1-2; D call uncertain. Germline V gene lookup returns CDR1 MDHEN and CDR2 SYDVKM. Trimming took 5 bases from V and 4 from J, leaving 8 bases between them. This CDR3 spans 12 amino acids. The CDR3 bases are TGTGCCAGCAGTCCCCGTCGCTATGGCTACACCTTC. It encodes CASSPRRYGYTF.

The chain links TRBV4-1 to TRBJ1-1; D not resolved. The length of the CDR3 is 13 residues. V gave up 4 bases and J gave up 7 bases, with 13 bases separating them. Germline-derived CDR1 and CDR2 are MGHRA and YSYEKL. The CDR3 DNA sequence: TGCGCCAGCAGCCGGGTGGAGGGAGGTGAAGCTTTCTTT. Translation: CASSRVEGGEAFF.

CDR3 residues: CASSTLGRGYTEAFF. Here the CDR3 DNA reads TGTGCCAGCAGCACGCTGGGCCGGGGGTACACTGAAGCTTTCTTT. This chain uses TRBV21-1 with TRBJ1-1. TRBV21-1 corresponds to a pseudogene. The CDR3 is 15 amino acids.

V is TRBV6-6 and J is TRBJ2-7; D is ambiguous. V shed 0 bases and J shed 5 bases, with 8 bases lying between them. The CDR3 loop spans 13 amino acids. CDR1 is MNHNY, CDR2 SVGAGI, per germline (reference sequence). The CDR3 sequence: CASSYSPWNEQYF. The CDR3 DNA reads as TGTGCCAGCAGTTACTCGCCGTGGAACGAGCAGTACTTC.

This chain uses TRBV28 with TRBJ2-1; 9 bases fit TRBD2. With 3 bases clipped from V and 8 bases from J, the junction kept 8 bases outside the gene matches. The CDR3 length is 15 residues. Looked up from germline, CDR1 is MDHEN and CDR2 is SYDVKM. CDR3 DNA: TGTGCCAGCAGTTTCCCAGCGGGAGGCCAGTATGAGCAGTTCTTC. Its protein product is CASSFPAGGQYEQFF.

The rearrangement uses TRBV28 and TRBJ2-7; D is unclear. V lost 5 bases and J 7 bases, leaving 12 bases between the germline ends. CDR1 and CDR2 from the germline V gene are MDHEN and SYDVKM. This CDR3 is 12 amino acids long. CDR3 sequence (DNA): TGTGCCAGCAGTCTGGCCTCCGGAGAGCAGTACTTC. It is translated as CASSLASGEQYF.

This clone was observed a single time. This sequence joins TRBV2 and TRBJ2-6; either TRBD1 or TRBD2 may supply D (5 bases each). The V end lost 3 bases, the J end lost 3 bases, and 9 bases lay between the germline ends. CDR1 and CDR2 (germline): SNHLY, FYNNEI. This CDR3 has 15 amino acids. CDR3 in amino acids: CASSDSGGGANVLTF. The CDR3 nucleotides are TGTGCCAGCAGTGACAGTGGGGGTGGGGCCAACGTCCTGACTTTC.

The chain recombines TRBV7-3 with TRBJ2-1; D ambiguous. The germline V and J ends were trimmed by 0 bases and 4 bases, with 10 bases remaining between them. CDR3 length equals 15 residues. Per germline, CDR1 SGHTA and CDR2 FQGTGA. The CDR3 nucleotides read TGTGCCAGCAGCTTAACGCGTGGTCAGTACAATGAGCAGTTCTTC. Translation gives CASSLTRGQYNEQFF.

The gene calls are TRBV6-5 and TRBJ2-2; a weak D match, TRBD2 (5 bases). Germline-derived CDR1 and CDR2 are MNHEY and SVGAGI. The length of the CDR3 is 14 residues. The V end was cut by 7 bases, the J end by 2 bases, with 11 bases between. The CDR3 protein is CASKDWGNTGELFF. CDR3 in DNA: TGTGCCAGCAAGGACTGGGGTAACACCGGGGAGCTGTTTTTT.

The chain has TRBV7-9 and TRBJ1-1; 12 bases line up with TRBD1. The CDR3 runs 14 residues. The V gene's germline CDR1 is SEHNR and CDR2 FQNEAQ (reference sequence). V was clipped by 8 bases and J by 4 bases; unmatched bases: 5. CDR3 protein: CASLGQGASTEAFF. The CDR3 DNA is TGTGCCAGCCTGGGACAGGGGGCAAGCACTGAAGCTTTCTTT.

This clone was detected a few times. The CDR3 reads CASSAGQGGGQTQYF. CDR3 DNA: TGTGCCAGCAGCGCGGGACAGGGCGGCGGTCAGACCCAGTACTTC. This chain joins TRBV7-2 and TRBJ2-5; 9 bases are shared with TRBD1. Germline loops: CDR1 SGHTA, CDR2 FQGNSA. With V trimmed by 5 bases and J by 6 bases, 10 bases remained unmatched. The CDR3 is 15 amino acids.

This CDR3 reads CACDRGTGSREAFF. The DNA for the CDR3 is TGTGCCTGTGACCGGGGGACAGGGTCTCGGGAGGCTTTCTTT. J is TRBJ1-1 and V is TRBV30; 9 nucleotides line up with TRBD1. The germline CDR1 and CDR2 sequences are GTSNPN and SVGIG (reference sequence). V lost 6 bases to trimming and J lost 11 bases; unmatched junction nucleotides: 16. CDR3 length: 14 amino acids.

The chain combines TRBV27 with TRBJ2-3; TRBD1 matches at 7 bases. Germline V CDR1 and CDR2: MNHEY, SMNVEV (reference sequence). The CDR3 is made up of 13 amino acids. V was pared by 7 bases and J by 8 bases, with 9 bases of the junction left unmatched. In nucleotides, the CDR3 is TGTGCCAGCAATACAGGGGCGAGAGGTACGCAGTATTTT. Protein: CASNTGARGTQYF.

The rearrangement joins TRBV19 to TRBJ2-2, with 9 bases aligning to TRBD1. The CDR3 runs 14 residues. Trimming cost V 4 bases and J 6 bases; bases outside gene matches: 3. Germline CDR1 and CDR2: LNHDA and SQIVND (reference sequence). CDR3 region: CASSTRQGAGELFF. The CDR3 nucleotides read TGTGCCAGTAGTACCAGACAGGGGGCCGGGGAGCTGTTTTTT.

This clone showed up just once. The chain uses TRBV9 and TRBJ2-1; 8 bases are shared with TRBD2. Trimming cost V 4 bases and J 2 bases; bases outside gene matches: 5. Per the germline V gene, CDR1 is SGDLS and CDR2 is YYNGEE. There are 15 residues in the CDR3. CDR3 sequence: CASSQLAVPYNEQFF. CDR3 sequence (DNA): TGTGCCAGCAGCCAACTAGCGGTCCCCTACAATGAGCAGTTCTTC.

The chain carries TRBV14 and TRBJ2-5; D may be TRBD1 or TRBD2 (5 bases each). Germline values: CDR1 SGHDN, CDR2 FVKESK. This CDR3 spans 16 amino acids. With 1 base removed from V and 2 bases from J, the gap between germline ends came to 14 bases. This CDR3 is CASSQVGAGSQETQYF. The CDR3 DNA follows: TGTGCCAGCAGCCAAGTGGGTGCAGGGAGTCAAGAGACCCAGTACTTC.

This clone appeared a single time. The rearrangement joins TRBV19 to TRBJ2-5, with D possibly TRBD1 on 5 matching bases. V was cut by 1 base and J by 5 bases, with 17 bases left in between. Germline CDR1 and CDR2: LNHDA and SQIVND (reference sequence). The CDR3 length is 16 residues. DNA of the CDR3: TGTGCCAGTAGTATAGGGCGCTGGCAGGGTCGGGAGACCCAGTACTTC. As protein: CASSIGRWQGRETQYF.

The CDR3 sequence: CAISQANSGNTIYF. The DNA for the CDR3 is TGTGCCATCTCGCAGGCTAACTCTGGAAACACCATATATTTT. The chain has TRBV28 and TRBJ1-3, with D unresolved. CDR3 size: 14 residues. The V and J ends lost 10 bases and 0 bases respectively, with 13 bases between them. Germline V CDR1 and CDR2: MDHEN, SYDVKM.

The chain links TRBV7-9 to TRBJ1-2; D uncertain. Germline V lookup: CDR1 SEHNR, CDR2 FQNEAQ (reference sequence). The CDR3 is 13 amino acids. Trimming pared 3 bases from V and 12 bases from J, leaving 17 bases between. The CDR3: CASSFSSQDGHTF. Here the CDR3 DNA reads TGTGCCAGCAGCTTCTCGAGCCAGGACGGCCACACCTTC. The full variable domain, rest sourced from reference TRBV7-9 and TRBJ1-2, is DTGVSQNPRHKITKRGQNVTFRCDPISEHNRLYWYRQTLGQGPEFLTYFQNEAQLEKSRLLSDRFSAERPKGSFSTLEIQRTEQGDSAMYLCASSFSSQDGHTFGSGTRLTVV.

The gene calls are TRBV7-9 and TRBJ2-1; either TRBD1 or TRBD2 may fit D (5 bases each). Germline CDR1 and CDR2: SEHNR and FQNEAQ (reference sequence). V was shortened by 5 bases and J by 0 bases, with 8 bases between the two germline ends. This CDR3 region has 14 residues. For the CDR3, the DNA is TGTGCCAGCAGCACAGGACTCTCCTACAATGAGCAGTTCTTC. Translation: CASSTGLSYNEQFF.

The rearrangement uses TRBV7-3 and TRBJ1-2; possible D gene TRBD1, 5 bases. The CDR3 length is 14 residues. CDR1 and CDR2 from the germline V gene are SGHTA and FQGTGA. The V end was cut by 1 base, the J end by 8 bases, with 14 bases between. In DNA form, the CDR3 reads TGTGCCAGCAGCTTAAATATCGGGGCCGAGGGCTACACCTTC. Its translation: CASSLNIGAEGYTF.

The V gene is TRBV28, the J gene TRBJ1-4; D uncertain. Germline V gene sequence: CDR1 MDHEN, CDR2 SYDVKM. This CDR3 is 13 amino acids long. Trimming took 3 bases from V and 8 from J, leaving 10 bases between them. Here the CDR3 DNA reads TGTGCCAGCAGTTTCTCCCCCCCGGAAAAACTGTTTTTT. Translating gives CASSFSPPEKLFF.

The chain carries TRBV28 and TRBJ1-1, with 9 bases matching TRBD1. The CDR3 loop spans 17 amino acids. The V and J ends lost 5 bases and 0 bases, in that order; junction bases with no gene match: 10. Germline loops: CDR1 MDHEN, CDR2 SYDVKM. The chain's CDR3 is CASSLTGGGTMNTEAFF. CDR3 sequence (DNA): TGTGCCAGCAGTCTGACAGGGGGGGGGACCATGAACACTGAAGCTTTCTTT. The entire variable domain, with the rest obtained from reference TRBV28 and TRBJ1-1, is as follows: DVKVTQSSRYLVKRTGEKVFLECVQDMDHENMFWYRQDPGLGLRLIYFSYDVKMKEKGDIPEGYSVSREKKERFSLILESASTNQTSMYLCASSLTGGGTMNTEAFFGQGTRLTVV.

The chain is built from TRBV11-3 and TRBJ2-1, with 7 bases lining up with TRBD2. V lost 8 bases, J lost 0 bases, and 1 base stayed unmatched. This CDR3 has 13 residues. Germline values: CDR1 SGHNT, CDR2 YENEEA. The CDR3 DNA reads as TGTGCCAGCTCGGGAGGCTCCTACAATGAGCAGTTCTTC. It is translated as CASSGGSYNEQFF. The whole variable domain, filled in from reference TRBV11-3 and TRBJ2-1, reads EAGVVQSPRYKIIEKKQPVAFWCNPISGHNTLYWYLQNLGQGPELLIRYENEEAVDDSQLPKDRFSAERLKGVDSTLKIQPAELGDSAVYLCASSGGSYNEQFFGPGTRLTVL.

This clone was recorded at least ten times. The V call is TRBV2, the J call TRBJ2-1; TRBD2 agrees at 9 bases. The CDR3 has 13 residues. The V gene's germline CDR1 is SNHLY and CDR2 FYNNEI. Trimming took 8 bases from V and 3 from J; bases not matched to a gene: 2. CDR3 residues: CASRLADYNEQFF. CDR3 DNA sequence: TGTGCCAGCCGACTAGCGGACTACAATGAGCAGTTCTTC.

The DNA of the CDR3 is TGTGCCAGCGGCAGACAGCGAGATACGCAGTATTTT. Translation: CASGRQRDTQYF. V and J are TRBV2 and TRBJ2-3; TRBD1 might be the D (5 bases). Between the trimmed V and J ends, which lost 8 bases and 5 bases, there was a span of 11 bases. The CDR3 contains 12 residues. Looked up from germline, CDR1 is SNHLY and CDR2 is FYNNEI.

This clone was detected only once. V and J are TRBV11-2 and TRBJ2-1; no definite D call. V gave up 3 bases and J gave up 5 bases, with 11 bases separating them. CDR1 is SGHAT, CDR2 FQNNGV, per germline. The CDR3 totals 14 residues. CDR3 coding DNA: TGTGCCAGCAGCTTGAGGACGGAAAACAATGAGCAGTTCTTC. It yields the protein CASSLRTENNEQFF.

This clone was observed once. V is TRBV19 and J is TRBJ2-3; TRBD2 aligns across 7 bases. Unmatched junction bases numbered 4, after V lost 4 bases and J lost 0 bases. CDR1 and CDR2 from the germline V gene are LNHDA and SQIVND (reference sequence). The length of the CDR3 is 15 residues. Here the CDR3 reads CASSTGLGSTDTQYF. The DNA of the CDR3 is TGTGCCAGTAGTACCGGACTAGGGAGCACAGATACGCAGTATTTT.

The sample holds a few counts of this clone. This chain connects TRBV5-1 to TRBJ2-3; no reliable D call. The CDR3 consists of 15 residues. V lost 6 bases and J 0 bases, leaving 14 bases between the germline ends. Germline-derived CDR1 and CDR2 are SGHRS and YFSETQ. DNA for the CDR3: TGCGCCAGCACCCCCGCACTACCTAGCACAGATACGCAGTATTTT. It translates to CASTPALPSTDTQYF.